Listed here are 4 T cell receptor beta chains from one sample, sequenced in a study of blood T cell repertoires in COVID-19. The method was immunoSEQ multiplex PCR; TCRdb's version includes in-frame clones alone and lacks a portion of them. The table shows more than 65,000 clones, with roughly 80% occurring only once. Sequencing used peripheral blood. These receptor sequences come from a man aged 60 to 69 with acute or convalescent COVID-19.

This clone appeared a single time. The chain uses TRBV4-2 and TRBJ2-1; the match to TRBD2 covers 11 bases. The germline CDR1 and CDR2 sequences are LGHNA and YNFKEQ. The trim removed 1 base at V and 4 bases at J, leaving 3 bases unmatched. CDR3 length: 16 amino acids. The CDR3 DNA sequence: TGTGCCAGCAGCCAAGCTCTAGCGGGGGGTTACAATGAGCAGTTCTTC. Translated: CASSQALAGGYNEQFF.

This chain uses TRBV29-1 with TRBJ2-7, with TRBD1 identical over 8 bases. This CDR3 has 12 amino acids. From germline, CDR1 is SQVTM and CDR2 ANQGSEA. The junction had 5 bases not matched to a gene; V was cut back by 5 bases and J by 5 bases. The CDR3 loop is CSVFHRGNEQYF. The DNA of the CDR3 is TGCAGCGTTTTTCACAGGGGGAACGAGCAGTACTTC.

This clone was seen a few times. The chain uses TRBV30 and TRBJ1-6; D ambiguous. V lost 0 bases, J lost 10 bases, and 13 bases lay in between. Per germline, CDR1 GTSNPN and CDR2 SVGIG (reference sequence). CDR3 size: 14 residues. CDR3 loop: CAWSVQYPNSPLHF. The CDR3 DNA reads as TGTGCCTGGAGTGTACAGTACCCCAACTCACCCCTCCACTTT.

This sequence joins TRBV10-3 and TRBJ1-3; possible D gene TRBD1, 5 bases. The ends were cut back, 4 bases at V and 2 bases at J, with 9 bases in the middle. The CDR3 covers 14 residues. Germline loops: CDR1 ENHRY, CDR2 SYGVKD. CDR3 amino acids: CAISGRGTGNTIYF. CDR3 nucleotide sequence: TGTGCCATCAGTGGTAGGGGCACTGGAAACACCATATATTTT.